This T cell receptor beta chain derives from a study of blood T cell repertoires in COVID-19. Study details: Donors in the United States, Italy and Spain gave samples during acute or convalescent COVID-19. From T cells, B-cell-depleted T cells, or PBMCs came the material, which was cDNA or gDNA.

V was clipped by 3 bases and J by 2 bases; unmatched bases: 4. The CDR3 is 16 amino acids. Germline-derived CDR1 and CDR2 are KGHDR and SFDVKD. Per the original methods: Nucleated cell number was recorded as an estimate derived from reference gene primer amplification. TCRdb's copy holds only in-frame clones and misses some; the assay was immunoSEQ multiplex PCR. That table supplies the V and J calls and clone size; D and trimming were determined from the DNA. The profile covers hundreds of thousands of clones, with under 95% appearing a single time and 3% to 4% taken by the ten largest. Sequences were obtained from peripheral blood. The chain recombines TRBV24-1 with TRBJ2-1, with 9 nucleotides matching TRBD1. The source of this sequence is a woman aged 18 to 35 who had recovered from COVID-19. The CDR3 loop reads CATSDGTGRTYNEQFF. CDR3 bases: TGTGCCACCAGTGATGGGACAGGGAGAACCTACAATGAGCAGTTCTTC.